This T cell receptor (beta chain) originates from a study of T-cell memory formation after mild COVID-19. As for this clonotype: The antigen is undetermined.

Overall study results and limits: Later expanders leaned CD4+, whereas clones that contracted between day 15 and 85 were balanced CD4/CD8.

CDR1 is SGDLS, CDR2 YYNGEE, per germline. The ends were cut back, 3 bases at V and 2 bases at J, with 9 bases in the middle. The CDR3 totals 14 residues. One entry per CDR3 protein results from TCRdb running MiXCR on the 5' RACE reads. The table includes just over 150,000 distinct CDR3 sequences, around a third detected once. The specimen sequenced was PBMCs or a T cell subset sorted from them (not recorded which). The chain uses TRBV9 and TRBJ1-5; D call uncertain. The clonotype originates from an adult woman who had mild COVID-19 (a few samples of this study predate the infection). Cell type and time point are not known. The CDR3 is CASSASSGNQPQHF. In nucleotides, the CDR3 is TGTGCCAGCAGCGCAAGTAGCGGCAATCAGCCCCAGCATTTT.